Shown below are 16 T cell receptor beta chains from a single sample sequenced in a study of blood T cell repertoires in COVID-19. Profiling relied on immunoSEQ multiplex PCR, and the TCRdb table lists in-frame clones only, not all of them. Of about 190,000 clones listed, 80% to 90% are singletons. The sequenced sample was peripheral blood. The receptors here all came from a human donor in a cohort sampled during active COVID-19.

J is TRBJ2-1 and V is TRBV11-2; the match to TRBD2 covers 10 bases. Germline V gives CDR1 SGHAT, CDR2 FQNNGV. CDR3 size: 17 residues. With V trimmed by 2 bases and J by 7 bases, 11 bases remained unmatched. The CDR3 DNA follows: TGTGCCAGCAGCTTATTGGGTTCTAGCGGGGGATTTAATGAGCAGTTCTTC. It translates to CASSLLGSSGGFNEQFF.

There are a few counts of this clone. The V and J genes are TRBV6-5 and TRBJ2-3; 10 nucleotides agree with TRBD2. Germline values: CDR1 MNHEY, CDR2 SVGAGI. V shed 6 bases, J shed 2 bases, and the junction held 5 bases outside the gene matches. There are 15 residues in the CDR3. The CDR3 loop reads CASRIAGGFTDTQYF. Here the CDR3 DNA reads TGTGCCAGCAGAATAGCGGGGGGCTTCACAGATACGCAGTATTTT.

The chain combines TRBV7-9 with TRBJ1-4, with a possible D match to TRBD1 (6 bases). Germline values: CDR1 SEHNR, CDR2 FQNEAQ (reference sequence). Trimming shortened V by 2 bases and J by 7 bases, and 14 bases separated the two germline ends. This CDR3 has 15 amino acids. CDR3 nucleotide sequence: TGTGCCAGCAGCTTATCCTCCGGACAGCGTGAAAAACTGTTTTTT. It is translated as CASSLSSGQREKLFF.

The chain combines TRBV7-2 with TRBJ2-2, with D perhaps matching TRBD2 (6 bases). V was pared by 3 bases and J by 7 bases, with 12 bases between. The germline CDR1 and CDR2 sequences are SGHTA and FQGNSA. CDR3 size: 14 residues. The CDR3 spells CASSFSGRGGELFF. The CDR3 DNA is TGTGCCAGCAGCTTTTCCGGGAGAGGCGGGGAGCTGTTTTTT.

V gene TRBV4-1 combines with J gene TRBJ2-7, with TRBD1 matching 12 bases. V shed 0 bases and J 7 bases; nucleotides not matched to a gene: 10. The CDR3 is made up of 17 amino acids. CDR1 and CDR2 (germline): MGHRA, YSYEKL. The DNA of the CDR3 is TGCGCCAGCAGCCAAGATGAGTGGGACAGGGGGCCTGGGGAGCAGTACTTC. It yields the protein CASSQDEWDRGPGEQYF.

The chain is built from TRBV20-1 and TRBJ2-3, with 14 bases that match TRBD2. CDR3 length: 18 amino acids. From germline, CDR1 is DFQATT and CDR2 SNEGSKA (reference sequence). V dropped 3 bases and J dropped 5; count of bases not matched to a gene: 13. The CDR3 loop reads CSASEASGTSGSIDTQYF. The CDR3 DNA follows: TGCAGTGCTAGTGAGGCCTCCGGGACTAGCGGGAGTATAGATACGCAGTATTTT.

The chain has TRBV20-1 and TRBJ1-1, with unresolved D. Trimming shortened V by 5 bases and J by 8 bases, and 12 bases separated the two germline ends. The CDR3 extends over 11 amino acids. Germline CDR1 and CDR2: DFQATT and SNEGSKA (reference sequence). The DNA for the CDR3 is TGCAGTGCTCCTCCGTTAGTGGAAGCTTTCTTT. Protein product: CSAPPLVEAFF.

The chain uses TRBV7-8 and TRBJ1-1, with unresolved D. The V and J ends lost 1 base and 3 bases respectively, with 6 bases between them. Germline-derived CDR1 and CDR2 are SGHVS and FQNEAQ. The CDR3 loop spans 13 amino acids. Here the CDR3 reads CASSLVPYTEAFF. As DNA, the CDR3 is TGTGCCAGCAGCTTAGTCCCCTACACTGAAGCTTTCTTT.

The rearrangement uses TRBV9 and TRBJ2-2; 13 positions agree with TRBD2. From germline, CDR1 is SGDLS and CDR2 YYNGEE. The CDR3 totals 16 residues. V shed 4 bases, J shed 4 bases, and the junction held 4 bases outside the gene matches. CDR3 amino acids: CASSLRTSGGTGELFF. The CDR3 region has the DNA TGTGCCAGCAGCCTTCGGACTAGCGGGGGCACCGGGGAGCTGTTTTTT.

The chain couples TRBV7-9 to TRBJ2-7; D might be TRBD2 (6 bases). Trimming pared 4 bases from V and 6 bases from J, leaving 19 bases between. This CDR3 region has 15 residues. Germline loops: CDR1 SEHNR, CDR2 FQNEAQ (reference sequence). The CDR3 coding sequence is TGTGCCAGCAGCTCCGGGACGGGACTTAATCGCGAGCAGTACTTC. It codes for CASSSGTGLNREQYF.

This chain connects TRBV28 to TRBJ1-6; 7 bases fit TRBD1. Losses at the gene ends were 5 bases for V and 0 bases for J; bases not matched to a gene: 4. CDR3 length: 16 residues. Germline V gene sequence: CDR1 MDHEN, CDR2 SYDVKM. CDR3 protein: CASSDRESSYNSPLHF. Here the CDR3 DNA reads TGTGCCAGCAGTGACAGGGAGAGCTCCTATAATTCACCCCTCCACTTT.

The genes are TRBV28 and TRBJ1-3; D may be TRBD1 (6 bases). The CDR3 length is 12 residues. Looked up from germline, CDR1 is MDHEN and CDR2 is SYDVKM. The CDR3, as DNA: TGTATCTCCAGGGGTGATGGAAACACCATATATTTT. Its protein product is CISRGDGNTIYF.

The CDR3 DNA is TGCGCCAGCAGTGACGAGGCGGATACGCAGTATTTT. Residues: CASSDEADTQYF. The chain has TRBV10-1 and TRBJ2-3; D gene unclear. CDR3 length equals 12 residues. Trimming took 3 bases from V and 6 from J, leaving 7 bases between them. CDR1 is WNHNN, CDR2 SYGVQD, per germline (reference sequence).

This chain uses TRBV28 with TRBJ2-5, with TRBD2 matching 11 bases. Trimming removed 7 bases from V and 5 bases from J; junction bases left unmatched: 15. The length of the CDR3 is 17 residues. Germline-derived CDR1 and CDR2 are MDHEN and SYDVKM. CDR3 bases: TGTGCCAGCACCGAAGGGGGAACTAGCGGGAGCCGGGAGACCCAGTACTTC. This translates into CASTEGGTSGSRETQYF.

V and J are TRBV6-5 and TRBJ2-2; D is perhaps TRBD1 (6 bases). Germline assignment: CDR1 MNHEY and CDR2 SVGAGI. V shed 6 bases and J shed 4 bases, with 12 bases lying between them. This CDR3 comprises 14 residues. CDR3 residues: CASRQGMVTGELFF. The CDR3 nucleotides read TGTGCCAGCAGACAGGGAATGGTCACCGGGGAGCTGTTTTTT.

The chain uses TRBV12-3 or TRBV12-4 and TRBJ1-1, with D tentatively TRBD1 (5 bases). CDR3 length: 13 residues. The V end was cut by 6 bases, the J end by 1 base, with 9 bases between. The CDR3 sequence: CASRIGANTEAFF. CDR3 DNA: TGTGCCAGCAGAATAGGGGCGAACACTGAAGCTTTCTTT.